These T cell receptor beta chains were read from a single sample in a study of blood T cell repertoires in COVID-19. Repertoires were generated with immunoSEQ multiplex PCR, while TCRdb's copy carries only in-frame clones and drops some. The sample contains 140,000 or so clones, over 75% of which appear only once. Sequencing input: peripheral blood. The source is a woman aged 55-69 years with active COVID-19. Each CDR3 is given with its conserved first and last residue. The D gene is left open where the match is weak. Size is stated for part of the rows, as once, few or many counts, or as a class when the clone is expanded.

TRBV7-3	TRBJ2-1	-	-	CASSFPGSLNEQFF	TGTGCCAGCAGCTTCCCCGGTTCTCTCAATGAGCAGTTCTTC
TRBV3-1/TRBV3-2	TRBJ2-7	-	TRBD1	CASSQGDRAFSYEQYF	TGTGCCAGCAGCCAAGGGGACAGGGCCTTCTCCTACGAGCAGTACTTC
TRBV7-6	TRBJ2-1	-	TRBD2	CASSLGAGGPVGHNEQFF	TGTGCCAGCAGCTTAGGAGCGGGAGGGCCGGTAGGACACAATGAGCAGTTCTTC
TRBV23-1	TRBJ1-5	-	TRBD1	CARQGLMDSNQPQHF	TGCGCCAGACAGGGGCTTATGGATAGCAATCAGCCCCAGCATTTT
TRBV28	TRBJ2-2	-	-	CASRSLPGELFF	TGTGCCAGCAGATCCCTTCCCGGGGAGCTGTTTTTT
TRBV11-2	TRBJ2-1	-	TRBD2	CASSLVSFGTSGDEQFF	TGTGCCAGCAGCTTAGTCTCTTTCGGAACTAGCGGTGATGAGCAGTTCTTC
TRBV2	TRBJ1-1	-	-	CASSSQGTEAFF	TGTGCCAGCAGTTCACAGGGCACTGAAGCTTTCTTT
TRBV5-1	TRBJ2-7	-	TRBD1	CASAVSVDRAYEQYF	TGCGCCAGCGCGGTTTCCGTGGACAGGGCGTACGAGCAGTACTTC
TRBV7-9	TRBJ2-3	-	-	CASSNPGQTDTQYF	TGTGCCAGCAGCAACCCCGGACAGACAGATACGCAGTATTTT
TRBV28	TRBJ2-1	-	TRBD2	CASWSSGRWGNEQFF	TGTGCCAGCTGGTCTAGCGGGAGGTGGGGCAATGAGCAGTTCTTC
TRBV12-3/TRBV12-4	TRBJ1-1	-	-	CATQHGANTEAFF	TGTGCCACCCAACACGGAGCGAACACTGAAGCTTTCTTT
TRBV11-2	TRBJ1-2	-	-	CASSLGTRKGGYTF	TGTGCCAGCAGCTTAGGGACAAGGAAAGGGGGCTACACCTTC
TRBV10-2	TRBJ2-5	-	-	CASSESRTPQETQYF	TGCGCCAGCAGTGAGTCGAGGACACCCCAAGAGACCCAGTACTTC
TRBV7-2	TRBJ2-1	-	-	CASSLLQGGAEQFF	TGTGCCAGCAGCTTACTGCAGGGCGGGGCTGAGCAGTTCTTC
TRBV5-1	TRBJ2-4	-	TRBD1	CASSLKPTGNGDIQYF	TGCGCCAGCAGCTTAAAACCGACAGGGAATGGGGACATTCAGTACTTC
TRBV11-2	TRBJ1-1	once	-	CASSLAQSVEAFF	TGTGCCAGCAGCTTAGCACAGTCTGTGGAAGCTTTCTTT
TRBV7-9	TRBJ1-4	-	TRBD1	CASSSRGQDEKLFF	TGTGCCAGCAGCAGCAGGGGGCAGGACGAAAAACTGTTTTTT
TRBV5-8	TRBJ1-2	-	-	CASSPTGYGYTF	TGTGCCAGCAGCCCTACAGGGTATGGCTACACCTTC
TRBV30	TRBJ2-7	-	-	CAWSGDPAEQYF	TGTGCCTGGAGCGGGGATCCGGCCGAGCAGTACTTC
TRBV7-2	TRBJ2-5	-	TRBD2	CASSLKLAGGLETQYF	TGTGCCAGCAGCTTGAAACTAGCGGGAGGGTTGGAGACCCAGTACTTC
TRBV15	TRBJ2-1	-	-	CATSDRQVFDEQFF	TGTGCCACCAGCGATAGACAGGTGTTCGATGAGCAGTTCTTC
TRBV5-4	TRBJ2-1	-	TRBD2	CASSSGLAGANEQFF	TGTGCCAGCAGCAGCGGACTAGCGGGAGCCAATGAGCAGTTCTTC
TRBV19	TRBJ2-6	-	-	CASSIEWAGGYSGANVLTF	TGTGCCAGTAGTATAGAGTGGGCAGGGGGGTACTCTGGGGCCAACGTCCTGACTTTC
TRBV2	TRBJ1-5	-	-	CASSLQGSQPQHF	TGTGCCAGCAGCCTACAGGGATCCCAGCCCCAGCATTTT
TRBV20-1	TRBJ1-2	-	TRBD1	CSASPGGRFYTF	TGCAGTGCTAGTCCAGGGGGTAGATTCTACACCTTC
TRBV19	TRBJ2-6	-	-	CASRQGANVLTF	TGTGCCAGTAGACAGGGGGCCAACGTCCTGACTTTC
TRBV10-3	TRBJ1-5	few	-	CAISELGGVGQPQHF	TGTGCCATCAGTGAGTTAGGGGGTGTGGGGCAGCCCCAGCATTTT
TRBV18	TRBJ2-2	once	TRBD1	CASSPYTRTGGTGELFF	TGTGCCAGCTCACCTTACACTCGGACAGGAGGCACCGGGGAGCTGTTTTTT
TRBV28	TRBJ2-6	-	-	CASSLDGAGANVLTF	TGTGCCAGCAGTTTGGACGGGGCTGGGGCCAACGTCCTGACTTTC
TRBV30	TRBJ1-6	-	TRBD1	CAWSTQGANSPLHF	TGTGCCTGGAGCACACAGGGGGCTAATTCACCCCTCCACTTT
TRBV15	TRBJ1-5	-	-	CATGPGVGGNQPQHF	TGTGCCACGGGCCCAGGGGTGGGTGGCAATCAGCCCCAGCATTTT
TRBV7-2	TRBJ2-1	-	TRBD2	CASSPPSGKEQFF	TGTGCCAGCAGCCCCCCTAGCGGGAAAGAGCAGTTCTTC
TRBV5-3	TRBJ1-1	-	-	CARIVSGGPNTEAFF	TGTGCCAGAATAGTATCCGGGGGTCCCAACACTGAAGCTTTCTTT
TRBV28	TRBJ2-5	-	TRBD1	CASSYGGTGAQETQYF	TGTGCCAGCAGCTATGGCGGGACAGGGGCGCAAGAGACCCAGTACTTC
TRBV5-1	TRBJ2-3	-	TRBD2	CASSPRLAELTDTQYF	TGCGCCAGCAGCCCCCGACTAGCGGAGCTCACAGATACGCAGTATTTT
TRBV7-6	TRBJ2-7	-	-	CASSLAPLTGDSLTYEQYF	TGTGCCAGCAGCTTAGCCCCTCTCACCGGAGACAGTCTAACGTACGAGCAGTACTTC
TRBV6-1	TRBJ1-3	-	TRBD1	CASSEAQGGDTIYF	TGTGCCAGCAGTGAAGCACAGGGGGGGGACACCATATATTTT
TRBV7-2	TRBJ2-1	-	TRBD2	CASSLGLAGEGGNEQFF	TGTGCCAGCAGCTTGGGACTAGCGGGAGAGGGGGGCAATGAGCAGTTCTTC
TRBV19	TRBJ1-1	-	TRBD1	CASIAGGGGFTEAFF	TGTGCCAGTATTGCGGGAGGGGGCGGATTTACTGAAGCTTTCTTT
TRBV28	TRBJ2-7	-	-	CASAAPKSEQYF	TGTGCCAGCGCGGCCCCTAAAAGCGAGCAGTACTTC